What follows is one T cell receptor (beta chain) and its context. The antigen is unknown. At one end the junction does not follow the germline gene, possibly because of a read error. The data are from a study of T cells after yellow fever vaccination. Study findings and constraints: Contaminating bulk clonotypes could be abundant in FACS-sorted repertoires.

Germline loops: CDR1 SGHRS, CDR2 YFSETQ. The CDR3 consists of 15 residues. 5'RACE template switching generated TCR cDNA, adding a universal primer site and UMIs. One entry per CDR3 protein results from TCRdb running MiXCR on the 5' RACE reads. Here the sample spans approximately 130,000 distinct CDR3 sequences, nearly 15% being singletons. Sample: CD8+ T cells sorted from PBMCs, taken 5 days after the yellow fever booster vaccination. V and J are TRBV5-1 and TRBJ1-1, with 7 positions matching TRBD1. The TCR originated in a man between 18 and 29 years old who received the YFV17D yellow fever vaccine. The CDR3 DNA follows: TGCACCAGCAGCTTCGGACAGGCTATGAACACTGAAGCTTTCTTT. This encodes CTSSFGQAMNTEAFF.